This is a list of T cell receptor beta chains from one sample in a study of T cells in localized non-small cell lung cancer. Clones were read by immunoSEQ multiplex PCR, and TCRdb kept only the in-frame ones, dropping some. The table lists around 41,000 clones, roughly 90% of them singletons. Here the sequenced sample was peripheral blood, taken before any cancer treatment. Receptor source: a female donor over 55 with stage I squamous cell lung carcinoma. The CDR3 runs from the conserved cysteine through the conserved F or W. A D gene is named only where the DNA matches it firmly. A clone size is listed for some rows: how often the clone was seen (once, few, many), or a class if it is expanded.

CDR3 length,D gene,V gene,J gene,clone size,CDR3 protein,CDR3 DNA
12,NA,TRBV18,TRBJ2-5,NA,CASSPTQETQYF,TGTGCCAGCTCACCCACTCAAGAGACCCAGTACTTC
15,NA,TRBV7-3,TRBJ2-2,NA,CASSSRVIPTGELFF,TGTGCCAGCAGCTCCCGGGTCATACCAACCGGGGAGCTGTTTTTT
15,TRBD1,TRBV27,TRBJ2-1,NA,CASSLRQGAHNEQFF,TGTGCCAGCAGTTTGAGGCAGGGGGCCCACAATGAGCAGTTCTTC
15,TRBD1,TRBV19,TRBJ1-4,NA,CASCPTGTENEKLFF,TGTGCCAGTTGCCCGACCGGGACAGAAAATGAAAAACTGTTTTTT
16,NA,TRBV6-5,TRBJ2-5,NA,CASSYSLDGFIETQYF,TGTGCCAGCAGTTACTCGCTAGACGGGTTCATAGAGACCCAGTACTTC
11,NA,TRBV7-3,TRBJ2-7,NA,CASSSRYEQYF,TGTGCCAGCAGCTCCCGCTACGAGCAGTACTTC
15,TRBD2,TRBV5-1,TRBJ2-1,NA,CASSFGGLVSYEQFF,TGCGCCAGCAGCTTCGGGGGACTAGTATCTTATGAGCAGTTCTTC
14,NA,TRBV29-1,TRBJ2-5,NA,CSVEVGGGGETQYF,TGCAGCGTTGAGGTTGGGGGAGGTGGAGAGACCCAGTACTTC
16,NA,TRBV18,TRBJ1-3,NA,CASVPTGLLSGNTIYF,TGTGCCAGCGTACCGACAGGCTTACTCTCTGGAAACACCATATATTTT
15,TRBD2,TRBV9,TRBJ2-7,NA,CASSLGLAGTYEQYF,TGTGCCAGCAGCCTCGGACTAGCGGGGACCTACGAGCAGTACTTC
16,TRBD2,TRBV30,TRBJ2-5,few,CAWSDVIAGGKETQYF,TGTGCCTGGAGTGATGTGATAGCGGGAGGAAAAGAGACCCAGTACTTC
15,NA,TRBV11-2,TRBJ1-1,NA,CASSLASGLNTEAFF,TGTGCCAGCAGCTTAGCCTCAGGGTTAAACACTGAAGCTTTCTTT
18,NA,TRBV5-1,TRBJ1-1,NA,CASSSKQFILGGWTEAFF,TGCGCCAGCAGCTCGAAACAATTCATTCTCGGGGGCTGGACTGAAGCTTTCTTT
15,TRBD2,TRBV11-1,TRBJ2-3,NA,CASSRSGRDTDTQYF,TGTGCCAGCAGCCGTAGCGGGAGAGATACAGATACGCAGTATTTT
14,NA,TRBV5-6,TRBJ1-2,once,CASSSQREVYGYTF,TGTGCCAGCAGCTCGCAACGAGAAGTCTATGGCTACACCTTC
15,TRBD1,TRBV18,TRBJ1-3,NA,CASSSDRARGNTIYF,TGTGCCAGCTCCTCGGACAGGGCGCGAGGAAACACCATATATTTT
12,NA,TRBV11-2,TRBJ1-3,NA,CASSLFENTIYF,TGTGCCAGCAGCTTATTTGAAAACACCATATATTTT
16,TRBD2,TRBV15,TRBJ2-1,NA,CATSRDDGGSYNEQFF,TGTGCCACCAGCAGAGATGACGGCGGGAGTTACAATGAGCAGTTCTTC
14,NA,TRBV28,TRBJ2-5,NA,CASNVRDSQETQYF,TGTGCCAGCAACGTCCGGGACTCACAAGAGACCCAGTACTTC
12,TRBD1,TRBV30,TRBJ1-1,NA,CAWSPTGSEAFF,TGTGCCTGGAGTCCGACAGGGTCTGAAGCTTTCTTT
13,TRBD1,TRBV18,TRBJ1-2,NA,CASSPGQDYGYTF,TGTGCCAGCTCACCGGGACAGGACTATGGCTACACCTTC
15,NA,TRBV7-9,TRBJ2-3,few,CASSLFEGGTDTQYF,TGTGCCAGCAGCTTATTTGAGGGAGGCACAGATACGCAGTATTTT
16,TRBD1,TRBV4-3,TRBJ2-3,NA,CASSQARQGLSDTQYF,TGCGCCAGCAGCCAAGCCCGACAGGGTCTTTCAGATACGCAGTATTTT
20,NA,TRBV19,TRBJ1-2,NA,CASSIDRPSRQGGTNYGYTF,TGTGCCAGTAGTATAGATCGCCCATCCCGCCAAGGGGGAACAAACTATGGCTACACCTTC
16,TRBD2,TRBV2,TRBJ2-3,NA,CASRRTSGSDTDTQYF,TGTGCCAGCAGGCGGACTAGCGGGAGCGACACAGATACGCAGTATTTT
15,NA,TRBV6-6,TRBJ2-7,NA,CASTINSAGLYEQYF,TGTGCCAGCACCATCAACTCAGCGGGTTTGTACGAGCAGTACTTC
17,TRBD2,TRBV13,TRBJ2-1,NA,CASRIRFGTRRSDEQFF,TGTGCCAGCAGGATCCGATTCGGGACTAGGCGATCCGATGAGCAGTTCTTC
11,NA,TRBV6-5,TRBJ2-7,NA,CASSRGYEQYF,TGTGCCAGCTCTAGGGGCTACGAGCAGTACTTC
15,NA,TRBV11-2,TRBJ2-2,NA,CASSARRANTGELFF,TGTGCCAGCAGCGCCCGGCGAGCGAACACCGGGGAGCTGTTTTTT